This TCR beta chain was recovered during a study of blood T cell repertoires in COVID-19. At the level of the study: Researchers got acute and convalescent COVID-19 samples from the United States, Italy and Spain.

V dropped 5 bases and J dropped 1; count of bases not matched to a gene: 9. This CDR3 is 16 amino acids long. Looked up from germline, CDR1 is LNHDA and CDR2 is SQIVND (reference sequence). The assay was immunoSEQ multiplex PCR, and TCRdb's table has in-frame clones only and misses some. The sample carries 45,000 to 70,000 clones, 89% recorded once. The chain uses TRBV19 and TRBJ2-5; 8 bases fit TRBD1. The origin of this receptor is a woman aged 55-69 years with active COVID-19. The sample was peripheral blood. The CDR3 protein is CASSARTGTRQETQYF. CDR3 DNA: TGTGCCAGTAGTGCCAGGACAGGGACCCGCCAAGAGACCCAGTACTTC.